This is a list of T cell receptor beta chains from one sample in a study of cytomegalovirus exposure and HLA in healthy donors. The data were produced by immunoSEQ multiplex PCR, yet TCRdb's version contains in-frame clones alone and is incomplete. This listing includes about 160,000 clones. Sequenced input: PBMCs. These receptors were collected from a woman in her sixties in good health and CMV-seronegative. The CDR3 runs from the conserved cysteine through the conserved F or W. Fields, in order: D gene, J gene, V gene, CDR3 DNA, CDR3 protein. A D gene is named only where the DNA matches it firmly.

TRBD2,TRBJ2-1,TRBV7-8,TGTGCCAGCAGCTCTCGGGGGGGGAGCTCCTACAATGAGCAGTTCTTC,CASSSRGGSSYNEQFF
.,TRBJ1-2,TRBV5-6,TGTGCCAGCAGCTTGGGCGGCAGCGACTATGGCTACACCTTC,CASSLGGSDYGYTF
.,TRBJ1-5,TRBV6-5,TGTGCCAGCAGTTCTCAGGCTAATCAGCCCCAGCATTTT,CASSSQANQPQHF
.,TRBJ1-6,TRBV13,TGTGCCAGCAGCTTTTACCAGTACCCAAATTCACCCCTCCACTTT,CASSFYQYPNSPLHF
TRBD1,TRBJ1-6,TRBV4-1,TGCGCCAGCAGCCAGGAGGACAGGGAGGATTCACCCCTCCACTTT,CASSQEDREDSPLHF
TRBD2,TRBJ2-5,TRBV11-2,TGTGCCAGCAGCTTAGTGGTTCGGCGGGGGGGCACGGAGACCCAGTACTTC,CASSLVVRRGGTETQYF
.,TRBJ2-1,TRBV2,TGTGCCAGCAGGCAGGCCATTTACAATGAGCAGTTCTTC,CASRQAIYNEQFF
TRBD1,TRBJ2-6,TRBV14,TGTGCCAGCAGAGGGACAGGGACCTCTGGGGCCAACGTCCTGACTTTC,CASRGTGTSGANVLTF
.,TRBJ1-5,TRBV19,TGTGCCAGTAGTATAGACAGGGACTGGGGGCAGCCCCAGCATTTT,CASSIDRDWGQPQHF
.,TRBJ1-5,TRBV10-1,TGCGCCGGAGGACCCCTCCAGCATTTT,CAGGPLQHF
.,TRBJ1-4,TRBV9,TGTGCCAGCAGCGTCTGGGCCAGTAATGAAAAACTGTTTTTT,CASSVWASNEKLFF
TRBD1,TRBJ1-2,TRBV18,TGTGCCAGCTCAGAGCCGGGACAGGATTCCTATGGCTACACCTTC,CASSEPGQDSYGYTF
.,TRBJ2-3,TRBV27,TGTGCCAGCAGTCAGGGCTTGTACACAGATACGCAGTATTTT,CASSQGLYTDTQYF
TRBD2,TRBJ2-1,TRBV4-1,TGCGCCAGCAGCCCGGGACTAGCGGGAGTGGGTGAGCAGTTCTTC,CASSPGLAGVGEQFF
TRBD1,TRBJ2-1,TRBV7-3,TGTGCCAGCAGCTTAGGGACAGCAAACAATGAGCAGTTCTTC,CASSLGTANNEQFF
.,TRBJ1-1,TRBV6-1,TGTGCCAGCAGTGGCAACGGGAACACTGAAGCTTTCTTT,CASSGNGNTEAFF
.,TRBJ2-7,TRBV5-6,TGTGCCAGCAGCCCCGGCGGCGTCTCACCTTACGAGCAGTACTTC,CASSPGGVSPYEQYF
.,TRBJ1-2,TRBV15,TGTGCCACCAGCGCCCAGGGAGGATCCTATGGCTACACCTTC,CATSAQGGSYGYTF
TRBD1,TRBJ1-3,TRBV5-4,TGTGCCAGCAGCTTGAAGCAGGGGGATGGAAACACCATATATTTT,CASSLKQGDGNTIYF
TRBD1,TRBJ2-7,TRBV5-5,TGTGCCAGCAGCGGAACCGGGACAGTGTACGAGCAGTACTTC,CASSGTGTVYEQYF
.,TRBJ2-5,TRBV5-1,TGCGCCAGCAGCTTGCTAGCGCCGAGCGAAGCGGAGACCCAGTACTTC,CASSLLAPSEAETQYF
.,TRBJ2-7,TRBV9,TGTGCCAGCAGCGTAGGGCAGGAATTCTCCTACGAGCAGTACTTC,CASSVGQEFSYEQYF
TRBD2,TRBJ2-1,TRBV6-5,TGTGCCAGCAGTCTTACTAGCGGGAGGGTGAATGAGCAGTTCTTC,CASSLTSGRVNEQFF
.,TRBJ1-2,TRBV6-5,TGTGCCAGCAGTCCCAGGGGCCGCTATGGCTACACCTTC,CASSPRGRYGYTF
TRBD2,TRBJ2-1,TRBV7-2,TGTGCCAGCAGCCAGGCGGGAGTTGGCAATGAGCAGTTCTTC,CASSQAGVGNEQFF
.,TRBJ1-4,TRBV6-5,TGTGCCAGCAGACCCAGGGGATCAGGAGATGAAAAACTGTTTTTT,CASRPRGSGDEKLFF
.,TRBJ2-7,TRBV5-1,TGCGCCAGTTCGGAGAGACTGAGGGAGCAGTACTTC,CASSERLREQYF
.,TRBJ1-4,TRBV2,TGTGCCAGCAGTGAAGCTGGGGCCTACAATGAAAAACTGTTTTTT,CASSEAGAYNEKLFF
TRBD2,TRBJ2-7,TRBV9,TGTGCCAGCAGCGTATTAGCGGGATCCTACGAGCAGTACTTC,CASSVLAGSYEQYF
TRBD1,TRBJ1-1,TRBV5-1,TGCGCCAGCAGCTTTGGACAGGGTGGAACTTTCTTT,CASSFGQGGTFF
.,TRBJ1-5,TRBV7-8,TGTGCCAGCAGCCCCAAGCGGCAGGCCCTAAATCAGCCCCAGCATTTT,CASSPKRQALNQPQHF
TRBD1,TRBJ1-1,TRBV4-1,TGCGCCAGCAGCCATAACCGGGACAGCATCACTGAAGCTTTCTTT,CASSHNRDSITEAFF
.,TRBJ2-5,TRBV4-1,TGCGCCAGCGGCCAAGACCGTCGGGACACGCCACGGGAGACCCAGTACTTC,CASGQDRRDTPRETQYF
TRBD1,TRBJ2-7,TRBV15,TGTGCCACCGCCCGGGACAGGGTCTACGAGCAGTACTTC,CATARDRVYEQYF
TRBD1,TRBJ2-7,TRBV27,TGTGCCAGCAGGCCTCGACAGGGGATTATCTACGAGCAGTACTTC,CASRPRQGIIYEQYF
.,TRBJ1-5,TRBV6-1,TGTGCCAGCAGTTTAGGGGCGAACGCCAATCAGCCCCAGCATTTT,CASSLGANANQPQHF
.,TRBJ2-2,TRBV5-1,TGCGCCAGCAGCAGCCTAGTAGTAGACGGGGAGCTGTTTTTT,CASSSLVVDGELFF
.,TRBJ2-2,TRBV15,TGTGCCACCAGCAGAGATCGGACAGGGACTATCGGGGAGCTGTTTTTT,CATSRDRTGTIGELFF
TRBD2,TRBJ2-1,TRBV18,TGTGCCAGCTCACCTAATAGCGGGGCCAGAGACAATGAGCAGTTCTTC,CASSPNSGARDNEQFF
TRBD1,TRBJ1-1,TRBV7-2,TGTGCCAGCAGCACCGACAGGGGTAGCACTGAAGCTTTCTTT,CASSTDRGSTEAFF